Listed below are T cell receptor beta chains from one sample, sequenced in a study of T-cell reconstitution after alpha-beta-depleted transplantation in children. One entry per CDR3 protein results from TCRdb running MiXCR on the PCR reads. This table has approximately 350,000 distinct CDR3 sequences, around 15% appearing once. The sequenced sample was PBMCs, mostly from graft donor cells, obtained 360 days after TCRalphabeta/CD19-depleted stem cell transplant. The receptors stem from a male patient aged 2-15 years who had a stem cell transplant for acute lymphoblastic leukemia, so the T cells may come from the graft donor. The CDR3 runs from the conserved cysteine through the conserved F or W. A D gene is named only where the DNA matches it firmly. Not every row has a clone size; where given, it reads once, few, many or a size class.

size: NA
J: TRBJ1-1
V: TRBV6-1
D: TRBD1
DNA: TGTGCCAGTCTACCAGGGGGACACCCCACTGAAGCTTTCTTT
CDR3: CASLPGGHPTEAFF

size: many
J: TRBJ2-2
V: TRBV5-5
D: NA
DNA: TGTGCCAGCAGGGTGTGGGGGCTTCGAGACACCGGGGAGCTGTTTTTT
CDR3: CASRVWGLRDTGELFF

size: many
J: TRBJ2-1
V: TRBV7-6
D: NA
DNA: TGTGCCAGCAGCTTAGCGAGGGCAGGAATTGGATTCCGGGAGCGATATAACAATGAGCAGTTCTTC
CDR3: CASSLARAGIGFRERYNNEQFF

size: many
J: TRBJ2-7
V: TRBV28
D: NA
DNA: TGTGCCAGCAGTTTCGGGCAGTACGACGAGCAGTACTTC
CDR3: CASSFGQYDEQYF

size: NA
J: TRBJ2-6
V: TRBV29-1
D: TRBD1
DNA: TGCAGCGTCACAGGGGGCACTGGGGCCAACGTCCTGACTTTC
CDR3: CSVTGGTGANVLTF

size: many
J: TRBJ2-1
V: TRBV15
D: NA
DNA: TGTGCCACCAGCACTAGCTACAATGAGCAGTTCTTC
CDR3: CATSTSYNEQFF

size: many
J: TRBJ2-1
V: TRBV7-9
D: TRBD1
DNA: TGTGCCAGCAGCTCGACAGGGGTCGCCTACAATGAGCAGTTCTTC
CDR3: CASSSTGVAYNEQFF

size: few
J: TRBJ2-1
V: TRBV29-1
D: NA
DNA: TGCAGCATAGGGTTTCAGCGCAATGAGCAGTTCTTC
CDR3: CSIGFQRNEQFF

size: many
J: TRBJ2-3
V: TRBV29-1
D: NA
DNA: TGCAGCGTTGACCCTGGGAGAAGCACAGATACGCAGTATTTT
CDR3: CSVDPGRSTDTQYF

size: few
J: TRBJ2-1
V: TRBV28
D: TRBD2
DNA: TGTGCCAGCAGTTGGTTCTGGTTGGGGACTAGCGAAGGGAATGAGCAGTTCTTC
CDR3: CASSWFWLGTSEGNEQFF

size: few
J: TRBJ2-5
V: TRBV29-1
D: TRBD2
DNA: TGCAGCGTTGATAGGGCTAGCGGTATCCAAGAGACCCAGTACTTC
CDR3: CSVDRASGIQETQYF

size: many
J: TRBJ2-1
V: TRBV9
D: TRBD2
DNA: TGTGCCAGCAGCGTAGCCCCTTTGACTAGCCCCCTTTTCTACAATGAGCAGTTCTTC
CDR3: CASSVAPLTSPLFYNEQFF

size: few
J: TRBJ2-7
V: TRBV10-3
D: NA
DNA: TGTGCCATCAGTGACAAAGCCGGGACGTCACCCTACGAGCAGTACTTC
CDR3: CAISDKAGTSPYEQYF

size: many
J: TRBJ1-6
V: TRBV9
D: NA
DNA: TGTGCCAGCAGCCCCTGGGGGAGCTCCTATAATTCACCCCTCCACTTT
CDR3: CASSPWGSSYNSPLHF

size: few
J: TRBJ2-5
V: TRBV2
D: NA
DNA: TGTGCCAGCAGGGATCCCAGGGGCACCCAAGAGACCCAGTACTTC
CDR3: CASRDPRGTQETQYF

size: few
J: TRBJ2-7
V: TRBV7-9
D: NA
DNA: TGTGCCAGCGGTCAGCCCAGTCCGGGACGTAAGTCCTACGAGCAGTACTTC
CDR3: CASGQPSPGRKSYEQYF

size: few
J: TRBJ2-2
V: TRBV12-3/TRBV12-4
D: TRBD1
DNA: TGTGCCAGTCGGGACAGCACGACGAACACCGGGGAGCTGTTTTTT
CDR3: CASRDSTTNTGELFF

size: NA
J: TRBJ2-1
V: TRBV3-1
D: TRBD2
DNA: TGTGCCAGCAGCTCCCCGTCGCGGGAGTACAATGAGCAGTTCTTC
CDR3: CASSSPSREYNEQFF

size: few
J: TRBJ2-1
V: TRBV4-1
D: TRBD2
DNA: TGCGCCAGCAGCCGTTCTAGCGGGAGTTTACATGAGCAGTTCTTC
CDR3: CASSRSSGSLHEQFF

size: few
J: TRBJ2-3
V: TRBV12-3/TRBV12-4
D: TRBD2
DNA: TGTGCCAGCAGCCCCATGGGAGGGAGCACAGATACGCAGTATTTT
CDR3: CASSPMGGSTDTQYF

size: once
J: TRBJ1-2
V: TRBV20-1
D: NA
DNA: TGCAGTGCATTTCCGGGACATCCCGCCTATGGCTACACCTTC
CDR3: CSAFPGHPAYGYTF

size: few
J: TRBJ2-1
V: TRBV6-1
D: TRBD1
DNA: TGTGCCAGCAAATCTGGACAGGGCCCCTACAATGAGCAGTTCTTC
CDR3: CASKSGQGPYNEQFF

size: NA
J: TRBJ1-1
V: TRBV12-3/TRBV12-4
D: NA
DNA: TGTGCCAGCAGTTTTCCGGGACACGGGGGATCCACTGAAGCTTTCTTT
CDR3: CASSFPGHGGSTEAFF

size: NA
J: TRBJ2-5
V: TRBV27
D: TRBD2
DNA: TGTGCCAGCAGTCCCCTAGCGGACCAAGAGACCCAGTACTTC
CDR3: CASSPLADQETQYF

size: NA
J: TRBJ1-1
V: TRBV7-9
D: TRBD1
DNA: TGTGCCACCCAGGGGGCGTTAGGGGCCGCCGAAGCTTTCTTT
CDR3: CATQGALGAAEAFF

size: many
J: TRBJ2-3
V: TRBV14
D: TRBD1
DNA: TGTGCCAGCAGCCAAGCCCTTTCGAGACAGGGGACAGATACGCAGTATTTT
CDR3: CASSQALSRQGTDTQYF

size: few
J: TRBJ1-1
V: TRBV20-1
D: NA
DNA: TGCAGTGCTACGAAGGCCGAAGCTGAAGCTTTCTTT
CDR3: CSATKAEAEAFF

size: few
J: TRBJ2-7
V: TRBV12-3/TRBV12-4
D: NA
DNA: TGTGCCAGCAGTTTACCCAGCCTCGGAGCGGAGCAGTACTTC
CDR3: CASSLPSLGAEQYF

size: NA
J: TRBJ2-5
V: TRBV5-1
D: TRBD1
DNA: TGCGCCAGCAGCCCTGGAGTTGGAACCTACAGGGGACGAGAGACCCAGTACTTC
CDR3: CASSPGVGTYRGRETQYF

size: few
J: TRBJ2-2
V: TRBV7-8
D: TRBD2
DNA: TGTGCCAGCAGCTTAGGAACTAGCGGAGCTAACACCGGGGAGCTGTTTTTT
CDR3: CASSLGTSGANTGELFF

size: NA
J: TRBJ2-7
V: TRBV6-5
D: TRBD2
DNA: TGTGCCAGCAGTTCCCGACTAGCGGGAGGGTATAGCGAGCAGTACTTC
CDR3: CASSSRLAGGYSEQYF

size: NA
J: TRBJ2-7
V: TRBV29-1
D: NA
DNA: TGCAGCGTTGAAGGGTGGGCTAGCCACGAGCAGTACTTC
CDR3: CSVEGWASHEQYF

size: NA
J: TRBJ2-7
V: TRBV19
D: NA
DNA: TGTGCCAGTAGTGAGACTCATTTCTACGAGCAGTACTTC
CDR3: CASSETHFYEQYF

size: few
J: TRBJ2-3
V: TRBV7-3
D: TRBD2
DNA: TGTGCCAGCAGCTTACTCATGAGACTAGCTAGGACAGATACGCAGTATTTT
CDR3: CASSLLMRLARTDTQYF

size: NA
J: TRBJ2-7
V: TRBV5-6
D: NA
DNA: TGTGCCAGCAGGCGCATGGCAGGGCCCCCCCTGGACGAGCAGTACTTC
CDR3: CASRRMAGPPLDEQYF

size: few
J: TRBJ1-2
V: TRBV7-6
D: NA
DNA: TGTGCCAGCAGCCCGAGATACCGGCGAACCAACTATGGCTACACCTTC
CDR3: CASSPRYRRTNYGYTF

size: many
J: TRBJ2-4
V: TRBV6-2/TRBV6-3
D: TRBD1
DNA: TGTGCCAGCAGTTTCCCGGGACAGGCGTGGGCCAAAAACATTCAGTACTTC
CDR3: CASSFPGQAWAKNIQYF

size: NA
J: TRBJ2-3
V: TRBV5-1
D: TRBD1
DNA: TGCGCCAGCAGCTTGGGGGTTGGACAGGGGCCAATCACAGATACGCAGTATTTT
CDR3: CASSLGVGQGPITDTQYF

size: NA
J: TRBJ2-7
V: TRBV6-2/TRBV6-3
D: NA
DNA: TGTGCCAGCCGACACGAGGGCTCCGAGCAGTACTTC
CDR3: CASRHEGSEQYF

size: many
J: TRBJ2-2
V: TRBV10-3
D: NA
DNA: TGTGCCATCACACAGGCGAACACCGGGGAGCTGTTTTTT
CDR3: CAITQANTGELFF

size: few
J: TRBJ2-5
V: TRBV28
D: TRBD2
DNA: TGTGCCAGCAGTTTTGGGAGGCTAGCGGGAGACCCAGAGACCCAGTACTTC
CDR3: CASSFGRLAGDPETQYF

size: NA
J: TRBJ2-7
V: TRBV12-3/TRBV12-4
D: NA
DNA: TGTGCCAGCACCCCGAGGGCCGGAGTCTACGAGCAGTACTTC
CDR3: CASTPRAGVYEQYF

size: NA
J: TRBJ2-5
V: TRBV13
D: NA
DNA: TGTGCCAGCAGCATGAGGATTCGGGAGACCCAGTACTTC
CDR3: CASSMRIRETQYF

size: NA
J: TRBJ1-1
V: TRBV10-3
D: NA
DNA: TGTGCCATCACCGAGTTGGGAAACACTGAAGCTTTCTTT
CDR3: CAITELGNTEAFF

size: NA
J: TRBJ2-5
V: TRBV9
D: TRBD1
DNA: TGTGCCAGCAGCGTCTACGGCGACAGGGTCGGAGAGACCCAGTACTTC
CDR3: CASSVYGDRVGETQYF

size: NA
J: TRBJ2-1
V: TRBV3-1
D: NA
DNA: TGTGCCAGCAGCCAAGATCGCAGGCTAGCTATGGGATACAATGAGCAGTTCTTC
CDR3: CASSQDRRLAMGYNEQFF

size: few
J: TRBJ2-3
V: TRBV28
D: TRBD2
DNA: TGTGCCAGCAGGGTTGTAGGACTAGCACACACAGATACGCAGTATTTT
CDR3: CASRVVGLAHTDTQYF

size: many
J: TRBJ2-1
V: TRBV5-5
D: NA
DNA: TGTGCCAGCAGCTTTTGGGATGGGAGGAGCAATGAGCAGTTCTTC
CDR3: CASSFWDGRSNEQFF

size: few
J: TRBJ2-3
V: TRBV10-3
D: NA
DNA: TGTGCCATCAGTGGGCCAAGGAGGGCCGTAGCTCAAGATACGCAGTATTTT
CDR3: CAISGPRRAVAQDTQYF

size: NA
J: TRBJ1-3
V: TRBV24-1
D: TRBD1
DNA: TGTGCCACCAGTGATTCCCGGACAGGGAAGTCTGGAAACACCATATATTTT
CDR3: CATSDSRTGKSGNTIYF

size: few
J: TRBJ2-7
V: TRBV6-5
D: TRBD1
DNA: TGTGCCAGCAGTTATCCCGGACAGGGGACCTACGAGCAGTACTTC
CDR3: CASSYPGQGTYEQYF

size: many
J: TRBJ2-7
V: TRBV29-1
D: TRBD1
DNA: TGCAGCGTTGGGACAGGGGGTTACTACGAGCAGTACTTC
CDR3: CSVGTGGYYEQYF

size: NA
J: TRBJ2-2
V: TRBV7-9
D: TRBD1
DNA: TGTGCCAGCAGCCACTGGGACAGGGACGCCGGGGAGCTGTTTTTT
CDR3: CASSHWDRDAGELFF

size: NA
J: TRBJ2-1
V: TRBV5-1
D: NA
DNA: TGCGCCAGCAGCTGGGTAGGGGGAGAGCAGTTCTTC
CDR3: CASSWVGGEQFF

size: few
J: TRBJ2-7
V: TRBV5-1
D: NA
DNA: TGCGCCAGCAGCTTAGGCCTTGATCAGGATCAGTACTTC
CDR3: CASSLGLDQDQYF

size: NA
J: TRBJ2-2
V: TRBV19
D: NA
DNA: TGTGCCAGTAGTATGGGGACACCGATTACCGGGGAGCTGTTTTTT
CDR3: CASSMGTPITGELFF

size: few
J: TRBJ2-1
V: TRBV27
D: NA
DNA: TGTGCCAGCAGTTCGACACCCTTAGGGTACAATGAGCAGTTCTTC
CDR3: CASSSTPLGYNEQFF